The rows below give T cell receptor beta chains drawn from one sample of a study of cytomegalovirus exposure and HLA in healthy donors. TCRdb's table, derived via immunoSEQ multiplex PCR, lists solely in-frame clones and lacks some. The sample holds some 150,000 clones, more than 70% seen once. The sequenced sample consisted of PBMCs. The source is a human donor in good health. Each CDR3 is given with its conserved first and last residue. The D gene is left open where the match is weak. Size values are once, few and many counts, or a class for expanded clones, and some rows have none.

clone_size,v_call,d_call,j_call,cdr3_nt,cdr3_aa
NA,TRBV5-6,TRBD1,TRBJ1-2,TGTGCCAGCAGCTGGGGGGACGACAGGGGAAGCTATGGCTACACCTTC,CASSWGDDRGSYGYTF
NA,TRBV27,NA,TRBJ1-1,TGTGCCAGCAGTTTTTCAGGGCGGCAGGGAGCTTTCTTT,CASSFSGRQGAFF
NA,TRBV7-3,TRBD1,TRBJ2-1,TGTGCCAGCAGCTTGGACAGGGGTGGCGAGCAGTTCTTC,CASSLDRGGEQFF
NA,TRBV7-3,NA,TRBJ2-3,TGTGCCAGCAGCTTCGGGGGAGGTGCAGATACGCAGTATTTT,CASSFGGGADTQYF
NA,TRBV27,NA,TRBJ2-4,TGTGCCAGCAGTACAGGACGGGAAAACATTCAGTACTTC,CASSTGRENIQYF
NA,TRBV5-8,TRBD1,TRBJ1-6,TGTGCCAGCAGCACCGGACAGGGGAGCGCTTCACCCCTCCACTTT,CASSTGQGSASPLHF
many,TRBV5-8,NA,TRBJ1-6,TGTGCCAGCAGCTTGTCGGGGTCCTATAATTCACCCCTCCACTTT,CASSLSGSYNSPLHF
NA,TRBV13,NA,TRBJ1-1,TGTGCCAGCAGCCAAAGACAGAAAATCACGAACACTGAAGCTTTCTTT,CASSQRQKITNTEAFF
NA,TRBV5-4,NA,TRBJ2-1,TGTGCCAGCAGCTTGGGGGGACTGGGGATGACGAATGAGCAGTTCTTC,CASSLGGLGMTNEQFF
NA,TRBV10-3,NA,TRBJ2-1,TGTGCCATCAGTCCTGGACAGCATGGGGGTAATGAGCAGTTCTTC,CAISPGQHGGNEQFF
NA,TRBV5-1,NA,TRBJ2-5,TGCGCCAGCAGCTTTACCCGACCAGAGGTAGGCGGTGAGACCCAGTACTTC,CASSFTRPEVGGETQYF
NA,TRBV5-1,TRBD1,TRBJ1-1,TGCGCCAGCGGACAGGGAATAGGGACTGAAGCTTTCTTT,CASGQGIGTEAFF
NA,TRBV5-8,NA,TRBJ1-4,TGTGCCAGCAGCCCCTTAGAAGAAAAACTGTTTTTT,CASSPLEEKLFF
NA,TRBV6-6,NA,TRBJ2-3,TGTGCCAGCAGTTACCCCAGCGGAAACACAGATACGCAGTATTTT,CASSYPSGNTDTQYF
NA,TRBV4-1,NA,TRBJ1-1,TGCGCCAGCAGCCAAGTCCTTGGGGCGGCTGAAGCTTTCTTT,CASSQVLGAAEAFF
NA,TRBV5-4,NA,TRBJ2-4,TGTGCCAGCAGCTTCGGCAAAAACATTCAGTACTTC,CASSFGKNIQYF
NA,TRBV27,TRBD2,TRBJ2-7,TGTGCCAGCAGTCTTCTAGCGGGAGTAGGAAACGAGCAGTACTTC,CASSLLAGVGNEQYF
NA,TRBV6-5,NA,TRBJ1-1,TGTGCCAGCAGTTACTCAACAGGGAATGGTAAGGCTTTCTTT,CASSYSTGNGKAFF
once,TRBV6-4,TRBD1,TRBJ1-6,TGTGCCAGCAGTTCGGACAGGGGGCAGAATTCACCCCTCCACTTT,CASSSDRGQNSPLHF
NA,TRBV5-1,TRBD2,TRBJ2-7,TGCGCCAGCAGCAAGGGACTAGCGGGGGAAACCTACGAGCAGTACTTC,CASSKGLAGETYEQYF
NA,TRBV19,NA,TRBJ1-1,TGTGCCAGTAGTATGATGGGGGCCACTGAAGCTTTCTTT,CASSMMGATEAFF
NA,TRBV4-1,NA,TRBJ2-7,TGCGCCAGCAGCCAAGAGCGAGTAGTATCCTACGAGCAGTACTTC,CASSQERVVSYEQYF
NA,TRBV7-3,NA,TRBJ1-2,TGTGCCAGCAGCCTAAACAGGGCTTCTTTCGATGGCTACACCTTC,CASSLNRASFDGYTF
NA,TRBV2,NA,TRBJ1-4,TGTGCCAGCAGAAGACCGGGACACCAAGAAAAACTGTTTTTT,CASRRPGHQEKLFF
NA,TRBV12-1,NA,TRBJ2-5,TGTGCCAGCAAGACCACGCGGGGAGAGACCCAGTACTTC,CASKTTRGETQYF
few,TRBV18,TRBD1,TRBJ1-2,TGTGCCAGCTCACCAAACAGGGGAGATAACTATGGCTACACCTTC,CASSPNRGDNYGYTF
few,TRBV11-2,NA,TRBJ2-2,TGTGCCAGCAGAACTAGGACCGCGCTGTTTTTT,CASRTRTALFF
NA,TRBV18,NA,TRBJ2-5,TGTGCCAGCTCACCACTGGCAGGGGAGAAGGAGACCCAGTACTTC,CASSPLAGEKETQYF
NA,TRBV6-5,TRBD1,TRBJ2-1,TGTGCCAGCACCCTGACAGGGTCGGATGAGCAGTTCTTC,CASTLTGSDEQFF
NA,TRBV25-1,NA,TRBJ1-4,TGTGCCAGCAGTGAATCCACTGCAACTAATGAAAAACTGTTTTTT,CASSESTATNEKLFF
NA,TRBV5-1,NA,TRBJ2-7,TGCGCCAGCAGCCTCCAGGATTCCTACGAGCAGTACTTC,CASSLQDSYEQYF
NA,TRBV6-5,TRBD1,TRBJ2-1,TGTGCCAGCAAGACCGGGACAGGGTCCTACAATGAGCAGTTCTTC,CASKTGTGSYNEQFF
NA,TRBV5-6,NA,TRBJ1-2,TGTGCCAGCAGCTTGGACCAGTCCGCTAACTATGGCTACACCTTC,CASSLDQSANYGYTF
few,TRBV30,NA,TRBJ1-1,TGTGCCTGGAAGAGAGACACTGAAGCTTTCTTT,CAWKRDTEAFF
NA,TRBV19,NA,TRBJ1-2,TGTGCCAGTAGTATCGACGGGTTTCGGGGCTACACCTTC,CASSIDGFRGYTF
NA,TRBV14,NA,TRBJ1-2,TGTGCCAGCAGCCAAGACGTCCTTTCCTATGGCTACACCTTC,CASSQDVLSYGYTF
NA,TRBV28,NA,TRBJ1-5,TGTGCCAGCAGTTTTGCGCCCCGACTTTGGGATCAGCCCCAGCATTTT,CASSFAPRLWDQPQHF
few,TRBV21-1,NA,TRBJ2-7,TGTGCCAGCAGCAAAGAGGGGACAGGGGGAGACGAGCAGTACTTC,CASSKEGTGGDEQYF
few,TRBV27,TRBD2,TRBJ2-1,TGTGCCAGCACCGGGCGGGGGGTGTATAATGAGCAGTTCTTC,CASTGRGVYNEQFF
NA,TRBV19,TRBD1,TRBJ1-2,TGTGCCAGTAGGGGACAGGGTGGAAACTATGGCTACACCTTC,CASRGQGGNYGYTF